This TCR beta chain was found in a study of blood T cell repertoires in COVID-19. TCRdb's table, derived via immunoSEQ multiplex PCR, lists solely in-frame clones and lacks some. Of 70,000 or so clones in the sample, less than 90% are singletons; the top ten hold 13%. Seattle participants joined during active infection and were tracked over time. V trimming: 5 bases; J trimming: 1 base; junction bases outside the gene matches: 14. Germline assignment: CDR1 SGHVS and CDR2 FQNEAQ. CDR3 size: 18 residues. Sample: peripheral blood. This rearrangement joins TRBV7-8 to TRBJ1-1, with 9 bases fitting TRBD1. The sequence was collected from a man over 45 with COVID-19, enrolled during active disease. The chain's CDR3 is CASSKVNIGQGRNTEAFF. The CDR3 DNA follows: TGTGCCAGCAGCAAAGTCAACATAGGACAGGGGAGGAACACTGAAGCTTTCTTT.